This TCR beta chain was sequenced in a study of molecular identifiers for immune sequencing clone quantification. Between the trimmed V and J ends, which lost 4 bases and 6 bases, there was a span of 12 bases. CDR3 length: 14 amino acids. Germline CDR1 reads MNHEY; CDR2 reads SMNVEV (reference sequence). This clonotype was found a few times. MiXCR, run by TCRdb on the PCR reads, gives a single entry per CDR3 protein. The repertoire holds 88,000 or so distinct CDR3 sequences, with over 20% as singletons. The receptor comes from a human donor in good health. Some libraries in this study had Jurkat cell RNA spiked in. The sequencing input was naive CD8+ T cells from blood, with Jurkat cell RNA spiked in. Sample subset: FACS-sorted CD8+CD4-CCR7+CD45RA+ naive T cells. The J gene is TRBJ2-2, the V gene TRBV27; D might be TRBD1 (6 bases). The CDR3 spells CASSYQGGAGELFF. CDR3 nucleotide sequence: TGTGCCAGCAGTTACCAAGGGGGTGCCGGGGAGCTGTTTTTT.